This T cell receptor (beta chain) was recovered during a study of tumor-infiltrating lymphocytes in primary liver carcinoma. Germline DNA was also extracted, and blood RNA was taken from unsorted whole blood. This clonotype was found many times. Production of TCR beta cDNA used approximately 0.45 ug total RNA together with a constant-region primer. Three nested multiplex PCR rounds, a slightly modified ARM-PCR, produced the libraries for TCR beta. With TRBV1-TRBV30 forward primers and a C-beta reverse primer, the first two PCR rounds were run for roughly 10 cycles each. One entry per CDR3 protein, called by TCRdb with MiXCR from the multiplex PCR reads. The sample includes 300,000 to 400,000 distinct CDR3 sequences, less than 65% of them seen just once. This CDR3 contains 15 residues. Germline CDR1 LGHNT, CDR2 FRNRAP. The germline V and J ends were trimmed by 6 bases and 0 bases, with 12 bases remaining between them.

The rearrangement uses TRBV12-5 and TRBJ2-1; D is uncertain. The material sequenced was peripheral blood. The clonotype comes from a middle-aged man with primary liver carcinoma and hepatitis B virus infection. The CDR3 loop reads CASGWGDHSYNEQFF. The DNA for the CDR3 is TGTGCTAGTGGGTGGGGTGACCACTCCTACAATGAGCAGTTCTTC.